These T cell receptor beta chains were read from a single sample in a study of cytomegalovirus exposure and HLA in healthy donors. The repertoire was sequenced with immunoSEQ multiplex PCR; TCRdb's copy has only in-frame clones and lacks some. The sample has about 130,000 clones; nearly 90% are singletons. Sequences were obtained from PBMCs. The source of these receptors is a woman aged 18-29 years in good health and CMV-seronegative. CDR3s include the opening cysteine and the closing phenylalanine or tryptophan. The D gene is left open where the match is weak. Size is stated for part of the rows, as once, few or many counts, or as a class when the clone is expanded.

TRBD1,TRBV10-3,TRBJ1-4,-,TGTGCCATCAGTGAGGTACAGGGGGGGGAAAAACTGTTTTTT,CAISEVQGGEKLFF
TRBD1,TRBV5-4,TRBJ1-3,-,TGTGCCAGCAGCTCGCCGACAGGGGGAGCCTTCTCTGGAAACACCATATATTTT,CASSSPTGGAFSGNTIYF
TRBD1,TRBV6-1,TRBJ2-6,-,TGTGCCAGCAGTCAAGGACAGGGGGCCTTTGGGGCCAACGTCCTGACTTTC,CASSQGQGAFGANVLTF
-,TRBV10-1,TRBJ2-2,-,TGCGCCAGCAGTGAGAACCTCGGGGTAGGGAGCACCGGGGAGCTGTTTTTT,CASSENLGVGSTGELFF
-,TRBV25-1,TRBJ2-7,-,TGTGCCAGCAGTGAATCCCCTCTCTACGAGCAGTACTTC,CASSESPLYEQYF
-,TRBV7-9,TRBJ1-1,-,TGTGCCAGCAGCGCAAGCGGGGATTCGGCTTTCTTT,CASSASGDSAFF
-,TRBV7-9,TRBJ1-1,-,TGTGCCAGCAGCCCGGTGCGGGAAGCTTTCTTT,CASSPVREAFF
-,TRBV5-8,TRBJ2-1,-,TGTGCCAGCAGCCCTACAGGAGACTCCTACAATGAGCAGTTCTTC,CASSPTGDSYNEQFF
-,TRBV7-9,TRBJ1-3,-,TGTGCCAGCAGCTCCCCGGACGGGAAATCTGGAAACACCATATATTTT,CASSSPDGKSGNTIYF
-,TRBV10-3,TRBJ1-1,-,TGTGCCATCGGAGGCAACACTGAAGCTTTCTTT,CAIGGNTEAFF
TRBD2,TRBV6-5,TRBJ2-3,-,TGTGCCAGCAGAGCCTGGCAGGGAGGGTCAGATACGCAGTATTTT,CASRAWQGGSDTQYF
-,TRBV10-3,TRBJ2-5,once,TGTGCCATCAGTGAGTCTGGTATGGGGGGGCTACGGGAGACCCAGTACTTC,CAISESGMGGLRETQYF
TRBD1,TRBV4-1,TRBJ1-6,-,TGCGCCAGCAGCCAAGACGATACAATTAGACAGGGGCTAGTTCATAATTCACCCCTCCACTTT,CASSQDDTIRQGLVHNSPLHF
-,TRBV15,TRBJ1-3,-,TGTGCCACCAGCAGAGATCCGGCGGTCTCTGGAAACACCATATATTTT,CATSRDPAVSGNTIYF
TRBD1,TRBV9,TRBJ1-1,-,TGTGCCAGCAGCCCCCCCCTCGCGGGACAGGGGGGGCTGGGGTTGAACACTGAAGCTTTCTTT,CASSPPLAGQGGLGLNTEAFF
TRBD2,TRBV10-3,TRBJ2-1,once,TGTGCCATCAGTGACCTAGCGGGGGGGCGGAGCTCCTACAATGAGCAGTTCTTC,CAISDLAGGRSSYNEQFF
TRBD1,TRBV15,TRBJ1-6,-,TGTGCCACGAGGGGGCAGGATTCACCCCTCCACTTT,CATRGQDSPLHF
-,TRBV10-1,TRBJ1-4,-,TGCGCCAGCAGTGAGTCGACTCCTGTAACAGGGAATAATGAAAAACTGTTTTTT,CASSESTPVTGNNEKLFF
-,TRBV18,TRBJ2-3,-,TGTGCCAGCTCACAAACGATAGCTAGCACAGATACGCAGTATTTT,CASSQTIASTDTQYF
-,TRBV7-8,TRBJ2-3,-,TGTGCCAGCAGCTTTCCCAGCGCAGATACGCAGTATTTT,CASSFPSADTQYF
-,TRBV18,TRBJ2-1,-,TGTGCCAGCTCACCGGACTCCGCCTCGGGGCAGTTCTTC,CASSPDSASGQFF
TRBD2,TRBV6-1,TRBJ2-2,-,TGTGCCAGCAGTGAGGCAGAACAGGCGGGGGGCACCGGGGAGCTGTTTTTT,CASSEAEQAGGTGELFF
-,TRBV7-9,TRBJ1-2,-,TGTGCCAGCAGCATTGGGGCAGGCTATGGCTACACCTTC,CASSIGAGYGYTF
TRBD1,TRBV28,TRBJ2-7,-,TGTGCCAGCAGTTCGAGCAGGGGGCGGACTCGGGACGAGCAGTACTTC,CASSSSRGRTRDEQYF